This T cell receptor (beta chain) is from a study of shared clonotypes between healthy human individuals. On the study more broadly: The donor group consisted of a couple of women and three men, aged 18 to 49.

Produced via immunoSEQ multiplex PCR; TCRdb's table is partial and in-frame only. The profile shows around 95,000 clones, around two thirds of them singletons. This clone occurred many times. Its antigen remains unknown. Overall study findings and caveats: Compared with memory subsets, naive subsets generally had larger estimated richness. Only blood samples were collected, and tissue repertoires likely differ.

Unmatched junction bases numbered 4, after V lost 0 bases and J lost 3 bases. The CDR3 extends over 15 amino acids. CDR1 is LNHNV and CDR2 is YYDKDF in the germline V gene (reference sequence). The receptor's source is a young man in good health. The V gene is TRBV15, the J gene TRBJ2-7, with 8 bases lining up with TRBD2. Sequences were obtained from memory CD8+ T cells sorted from blood. The subset denotes: CD45RO+ cells pooled with CCR7-negative TemRA cells. The CDR3 protein is CATSRDRLAGYEQYF. The CDR3, as DNA: TGTGCCACCAGCAGAGATCGGCTAGCGGGCTACGAGCAGTACTTC.